Sequencing of this T cell receptor beta chain was carried out in a study of CD8+ T cells in alopecia areata. Study in general: The tofacitinib course ran for 6 to 18 months and was followed by 6 months off drug.

This clone was observed once. Specimens obtained from alopecia areata patients comprised lesional scalp punch biopsies and peripheral blood. Cell sorting was applied to PBMCs, and CD4+ and CD8+ T cells were collected. It was cDNA, reverse transcribed from extracted RNA, that served as the sequencing template. Sequenced by immunoSEQ multiplex PCR; TCRdb stores in-frame clones only, minus some. Of roughly 180,000 clones in the sample, approximately 62% are singletons; the top ten hold 1.5% to 2%. The junction had 5 bases not matched to a gene; V was cut back by 6 bases and J by 7 bases. From germline, CDR1 is SQVTM and CDR2 ANQGSEA. There are 12 residues in the CDR3.

This rearrangement joins TRBV29-1 to TRBJ1-4; the match to TRBD1 covers 7 bases. Sequencing used CD4+ T cells sorted from blood, obtained at week 0. This TCR was recovered from a human donor with alopecia areata. This CDR3 is CSVLRDSEKLFF. The CDR3 region has the DNA TGCAGCGTGCTCCGGGACAGTGAAAAACTGTTTTTT.